The subject of this entry is one TCR beta chain. The specificity of this receptor is unknown. Base quality data are lacking; no much larger clone is found one base away. Patients with a history of autoimmune disease or receiving systemic immunosuppression were excluded from the trial. Peripheral blood for TCR sequencing was drawn from every dose cohort at baseline, at cycle 4 day 1 and at cycle 7 day 1. Samples were obtained from an open-label, multicenter, first-in-human phase I dose-escalation trial of ivuxolimab. Adults with locally advanced or metastatic head and neck squamous cell, hepatocellular, melanoma or renal cell carcinoma were enrolled in the trial. Before TCR sequencing, CD4+ T cells and CD8+ T cells were sorted from peripheral blood as separate populations. The germline V gene yields SGHNT for CDR1 and YENEEA for CDR2. Spanning cysteine to phenylalanine, the CDR3 consists of 13 amino acids. Of all the DNA, just the CDR3 is kept, 39 bases in frame from base 1. V lost 2 bases and J lost 7 bases; the stretch between them is 12 bases long.

The sample is drawn from a study of OX40 agonist ivuxolimab in advanced cancers. At the level of the whole study: Ivuxolimab, which targeted the costimulatory receptor OX40 (CD134), was an agonistic, fully human IgG2 monoclonal antibody. Prior anti-PD-1, anti-PD-L1 or anti-CTLA-4 therapy was permitted, and 40% of dose-escalation patients had received checkpoint inhibitors. In the dose-escalation cohort, approximately 82% of patients were male, and the mean age was around 65 years with a range of 23 to 79. Partial responses occurred in three dose-escalation patients: two with cutaneous melanoma and one with hepatocellular carcinoma. Of the roughly 53 patients in dose escalation, around 20 had hepatocellular carcinoma, about 15 had melanoma, 9 had renal cell carcinoma and 9 had head and neck cancer. The paper reports the monotherapy dose-escalation portion (N of about 54 patients) of the phase I ivuxolimab trial. Intravenous ivuxolimab was administered to patients every 2 weeks at six dose levels: 0.01, 0.1, 0.3, 1.5, 3 and 10 mg/kg. The purpose of peripheral TCRbeta sequencing was to test whether ivuxolimab changed TCR sequence diversity and led to clonal T-cell expansion. What the work shows at the level of the full study, not this receptor alone: Partial responders in the 0.1-3.0 mg/kg groups had among the lowest normalized peripheral clonal expansion, especially among CD8+ T cells. Low levels of normalized T-cell clonal expansion were also seen in some nonresponding patients. The antigen specificity of the clonally expanded peripheral T cells was not determined. After ivuxolimab, more expanded clones were found on average in CD8+ T cells than in CD4+ T cells. At doses of 0.1 to 3.0 mg/kg, clonal expansion of both CD4+ and CD8+ T cells in blood was seen between baseline and week 6.

To sequence the TCRbeta CDR3 region, genomic DNA was isolated from the sorted cells. TCRbeta CDR3 regions were sequenced using the immunoSEQ Assay. TCRdb holds this immuneACCESS table with in-frame rearrangements only. Some clones are missing; in checked studies, unresolved V genes explain under half, and the rest has no known cause. Across this sample there are more than 65,000 clones, with 89% seen only once. The ten most abundant clones make up over 0.35% of the sample. The V and J segments used are TRBV11-3 and TRBJ2-7; no D gene is confidently identified. This material consisted of CD4+ or CD8+ T cells sorted from blood, taken in a trial of the OX40 agonist ivuxolimab. The clonotype was recovered from an adult with an advanced solid tumor such as melanoma, head and neck, liver or kidney cancer. The nucleotides are TGTGCCAGCAGCTTAACCCTGGAACCTGAGCAGTACTTC. This codes for CASSLTLEPEQYF.